In this sample, the clone carrying this T cell receptor (beta chain) turned up many times. From the 5' RACE reads, TCRdb called clonotypes with MiXCR, one entry per CDR3 protein. This table has 84,000 or so distinct CDR3 sequences, around 14% appearing once. The sample is drawn from a study of neurological immune-mediated disorders. Specified time point: longitudinal time-point 2. CDR3 length equals 13 residues. V lost 5 bases and J lost 7, with 12 bases in between. CDR1 and CDR2 from the germline V gene are LGHNA and YNFKEQ. This chain uses TRBV4-2 with TRBJ2-1; no clear D. The sequenced material came from PBMCs. This receptor was taken from a female donor with HTLV-1-associated myelopathy (HAM/TSP). The CDR3 region is CASSTGLGNEQFF. CDR3 in DNA: TGTGCCAGCAGCACGGGCCTAGGTAATGAGCAGTTCTTC.